This is a list of T cell receptor beta chains from one sample in a study of shared clonotypes between healthy human individuals. Method: immunoSEQ multiplex PCR; TCRdb's copy keeps in-frame clones and lacks some. The data hold some 550,000 clones, with roughly 97% observed a single time. The sample consisted of naive CD4+ T cells sorted from blood. Source of these receptors: a woman in her 30s in good health. The CDR3 runs from the conserved cysteine through the conserved F or W. A D gene is named only where the DNA matches it firmly. The size field is filled for only some rows; it gives once, few, many or a size class.

V gene: TRBV5-4
clone size: .
J gene: TRBJ2-3
D gene: TRBD2
CDR3 length: 16
CDR3 DNA: TGTGCCAGCAGCGGGGTACTAGCGGGGCACACAGATACGCAGTATTTT
CDR3 protein: CASSGVLAGHTDTQYF

V gene: TRBV7-2
clone size: .
J gene: TRBJ1-1
D gene: .
CDR3 length: 14
CDR3 DNA: TGTGCCAGCAGCTTAGGGATGGTGAACACTGAAGCTTTCTTT
CDR3 protein: CASSLGMVNTEAFF

V gene: TRBV27
clone size: few
J gene: TRBJ2-1
D gene: TRBD2
CDR3 length: 17
CDR3 DNA: TGTGCCAGCAGTTTCCAAGTCCTAGCGGGAGCCTACAATGAGCAGTTCTTC
CDR3 protein: CASSFQVLAGAYNEQFF

V gene: TRBV18
clone size: .
J gene: TRBJ2-5
D gene: .
CDR3 length: 13
CDR3 DNA: TGTGCCAGCTCACCAGCAGGAGGAGAGACCCAGTACTTC
CDR3 protein: CASSPAGGETQYF

V gene: TRBV5-8
clone size: .
J gene: TRBJ2-2
D gene: .
CDR3 length: 13
CDR3 DNA: TGTGCCAGCAGCTTCAGGGTCACCGGGGAGCTGTTTTTT
CDR3 protein: CASSFRVTGELFF

V gene: TRBV10-1
clone size: .
J gene: TRBJ2-7
D gene: .
CDR3 length: 16
CDR3 DNA: TGCGCCAGCAGTATCGGGATTCGCGGGAACACGGGGGAGCAGTACTTC
CDR3 protein: CASSIGIRGNTGEQYF

V gene: TRBV5-1
clone size: .
J gene: TRBJ1-5
D gene: TRBD1
CDR3 length: 14
CDR3 DNA: TGCGCCAGCAGCTGGGGCGGACAGGGGGATCCCCAGCATTTT
CDR3 protein: CASSWGGQGDPQHF

V gene: TRBV19
clone size: .
J gene: TRBJ1-1
D gene: TRBD1
CDR3 length: 16
CDR3 DNA: TGTGCCAGTAGGAGACAGGGGGCGGTCGTCGGCACTGAAGCTTTCTTT
CDR3 protein: CASRRQGAVVGTEAFF

V gene: TRBV5-1
clone size: once
J gene: TRBJ1-2
D gene: .
CDR3 length: 14
CDR3 DNA: TGCGCCAGCAGCTTGGAATGGGGGAAGTATGGCTACACCTTC
CDR3 protein: CASSLEWGKYGYTF

V gene: TRBV28
clone size: once
J gene: TRBJ1-5
D gene: .
CDR3 length: 16
CDR3 DNA: TGTGCCAGCAGTTTATCGTCCAGGGGACGGGATCAGCCCCAGCATTTT
CDR3 protein: CASSLSSRGRDQPQHF

V gene: TRBV7-9
clone size: .
J gene: TRBJ2-5
D gene: TRBD2
CDR3 length: 14
CDR3 DNA: TGTGCCAGCAGCCTCTCGAGCGGGGGGGAGACCCAGTACTTC
CDR3 protein: CASSLSSGGETQYF

V gene: TRBV7-9
clone size: .
J gene: TRBJ2-7
D gene: .
CDR3 length: 12
CDR3 DNA: TGTGCCAGCAGCACCTACTCCTACGAGCAGTACTTC
CDR3 protein: CASSTYSYEQYF

V gene: TRBV10-2
clone size: .
J gene: TRBJ2-3
D gene: .
CDR3 length: 13
CDR3 DNA: TGCGCCAGCAGTGAGACACGCACAGATACGCAGTATTTT
CDR3 protein: CASSETRTDTQYF

V gene: TRBV7-8
clone size: .
J gene: TRBJ2-1
D gene: TRBD1
CDR3 length: 14
CDR3 DNA: TGTGCCAGCAGCTCTCGGGACAGCTACAATGAGCAGTTCTTC
CDR3 protein: CASSSRDSYNEQFF

V gene: TRBV14
clone size: .
J gene: TRBJ2-5
D gene: .
CDR3 length: 15
CDR3 DNA: TGTGCCAGCAGCCAAGCGTCGACAGGTCAGCGGATCCAGTACTTC
CDR3 protein: CASSQASTGQRIQYF

V gene: TRBV13
clone size: .
J gene: TRBJ2-7
D gene: .
CDR3 length: 16
CDR3 DNA: TGTGCCAGCAGCCCACCCCGAGTTGAGGGGCCCTACGAGCAGTACTTC
CDR3 protein: CASSPPRVEGPYEQYF

V gene: TRBV5-1
clone size: .
J gene: TRBJ1-3
D gene: TRBD1
CDR3 length: 17
CDR3 DNA: TGCGCCAGCAGACCTACAGGGGCCCGCTCCTCTGGAAACACCATATATTTT
CDR3 protein: CASRPTGARSSGNTIYF

V gene: TRBV6-5
clone size: .
J gene: TRBJ2-2
D gene: .
CDR3 length: 14
CDR3 DNA: TGTGCCAGCAGTTTGGCGGGTGGTGCCGGGGAGCTGTTTTTT
CDR3 protein: CASSLAGGAGELFF

V gene: TRBV7-9
clone size: once
J gene: TRBJ1-2
D gene: .
CDR3 length: 14
CDR3 DNA: TGTGCCAGCAGCCCGTATAGACAGTTCTCTGGCTACACCTTC
CDR3 protein: CASSPYRQFSGYTF

V gene: TRBV21-1
clone size: .
J gene: TRBJ2-4
D gene: .
CDR3 length: 22
CDR3 DNA: TGTGCCAGCAGCAAAGCCCCCGGGCTAGCGGGTCCCCAAATGCGGCGGAAAAACATTCAGTACTTC
CDR3 protein: CASSKAPGLAGPQMRRKNIQYF

V gene: TRBV5-1
clone size: .
J gene: TRBJ1-3
D gene: .
CDR3 length: 14
CDR3 DNA: TGCGCCAGCAGCTTGGCGGGTTTTCTGAACACCATATATTTT
CDR3 protein: CASSLAGFLNTIYF

V gene: TRBV28
clone size: .
J gene: TRBJ1-5
D gene: .
CDR3 length: 15
CDR3 DNA: TGTGCCAGCCGGGGGGAAGCGGCTCCCTCAACCCCCCAGCATTTT
CDR3 protein: CASRGEAAPSTPQHF

V gene: TRBV7-8
clone size: .
J gene: TRBJ2-2
D gene: TRBD1
CDR3 length: 16
CDR3 DNA: TGTGCCAGCAGCCCAAAGAGGGACAGCAGGTCCGGGGAGCTGTTTTTT
CDR3 protein: CASSPKRDSRSGELFF

V gene: TRBV9
clone size: .
J gene: TRBJ2-2
D gene: TRBD1
CDR3 length: 15
CDR3 DNA: TGTGCCAGCAGGAGAGGGACAGGGGAGACCGGGGAGCTGTTTTTT
CDR3 protein: CASRRGTGETGELFF

V gene: TRBV6-1
clone size: .
J gene: TRBJ2-7
D gene: .
CDR3 length: 13
CDR3 DNA: TGTGCCAGCAGGGAACGGAAGGGGCTCGAGCAGTACTTC
CDR3 protein: CASRERKGLEQYF

V gene: TRBV7-9
clone size: once
J gene: TRBJ1-5
D gene: .
CDR3 length: 13
CDR3 DNA: TGTGCCAGCACACAGGGTGGAGGTCAGCCCCAGCATTTT
CDR3 protein: CASTQGGGQPQHF

V gene: TRBV6-5
clone size: .
J gene: TRBJ1-2
D gene: .
CDR3 length: 13
CDR3 DNA: TGTGCCAGCAGGACTCCGTTAAACTATGGCTACACCTTC
CDR3 protein: CASRTPLNYGYTF

V gene: TRBV15
clone size: .
J gene: TRBJ2-7
D gene: .
CDR3 length: 17
CDR3 DNA: TGTGCCACCAGCAGATCCCTTAGCCTAGAAACCACCTACGAGCAGTACTTC
CDR3 protein: CATSRSLSLETTYEQYF

V gene: TRBV5-1
clone size: .
J gene: TRBJ2-5
D gene: .
CDR3 length: 14
CDR3 DNA: TGCGCCAGCAGCTTGTATCCAGGGGACCAGGAGAAGTACTTC
CDR3 protein: CASSLYPGDQEKYF

V gene: TRBV5-4
clone size: .
J gene: TRBJ2-1
D gene: TRBD2
CDR3 length: 16
CDR3 DNA: TGTGCCAGCAGCTTGGCGCCGGGAGCGGGGTACAATGAGCAGTTCTTC
CDR3 protein: CASSLAPGAGYNEQFF

V gene: TRBV19
clone size: .
J gene: TRBJ2-7
D gene: .
CDR3 length: 15
CDR3 DNA: TGTGCCAGTAGTATAGCAAGTCCCGGGACCTACGAGCAGTACTTC
CDR3 protein: CASSIASPGTYEQYF

V gene: TRBV5-1
clone size: once
J gene: TRBJ1-4
D gene: .
CDR3 length: 15
CDR3 DNA: TGCGCCAGCAGCTTAACAAGTGCGTTGCGTGAAAAACTGTTTTTT
CDR3 protein: CASSLTSALREKLFF

V gene: TRBV7-9
clone size: .
J gene: TRBJ2-7
D gene: .
CDR3 length: 11
CDR3 DNA: TGTGCCAGCAGCGACATAACTGAGCAGTACTTC
CDR3 protein: CASSDITEQYF

V gene: TRBV2
clone size: .
J gene: TRBJ2-2
D gene: .
CDR3 length: 14
CDR3 DNA: TGTGCCAGCGGATGGGGGGTAGCCACCGGGGAGCTGTTTTTT
CDR3 protein: CASGWGVATGELFF

V gene: TRBV6-5
clone size: .
J gene: TRBJ2-3
D gene: .
CDR3 length: 15
CDR3 DNA: TGTGCCAGCAGCTCGAGGCAGCCTAGCACAGATACGCAGTATTTT
CDR3 protein: CASSSRQPSTDTQYF

V gene: TRBV7-6
clone size: .
J gene: TRBJ2-5
D gene: .
CDR3 length: 12
CDR3 DNA: TGTGCCAGCAGCACCTTCGAAGAGACCCAGTACTTC
CDR3 protein: CASSTFEETQYF

V gene: TRBV19
clone size: .
J gene: TRBJ2-3
D gene: TRBD2
CDR3 length: 16
CDR3 DNA: TGTGCCAGTAGTATACTAGCGGAGGGGAGGTTGGCTACGCAGTATTTT
CDR3 protein: CASSILAEGRLATQYF

V gene: TRBV6-5
clone size: .
J gene: TRBJ2-5
D gene: .
CDR3 length: 12
CDR3 DNA: TGTGCCAGCAGCCAGGGCTGGGAGACCCAGTACTTC
CDR3 protein: CASSQGWETQYF

V gene: TRBV5-8
clone size: .
J gene: TRBJ1-2
D gene: .
CDR3 length: 15
CDR3 DNA: TGTGCCAGCAGCTTGCCGGGTCGCCTTAACTATGGCTACACCTTC
CDR3 protein: CASSLPGRLNYGYTF

V gene: TRBV19
clone size: .
J gene: TRBJ2-4
D gene: .
CDR3 length: 19
CDR3 DNA: TGTGCCAGTAGCTTCGTGACAGGGAGGGGGGGATTAGCCAAAAACATTCAGTACTTC
CDR3 protein: CASSFVTGRGGLAKNIQYF

V gene: TRBV30
clone size: .
J gene: TRBJ1-3
D gene: TRBD1
CDR3 length: 14
CDR3 DNA: TGTGCCTGCCAACAGGGGAAACTTGGAAACACCATATATTTT
CDR3 protein: CACQQGKLGNTIYF

V gene: TRBV2
clone size: .
J gene: TRBJ2-4
D gene: .
CDR3 length: 12
CDR3 DNA: TGTGCCACCGGTAGTAGGGGAAACATTCAGTACTTC
CDR3 protein: CATGSRGNIQYF

V gene: TRBV28
clone size: .
J gene: TRBJ1-1
D gene: TRBD1
CDR3 length: 20
CDR3 DNA: TGTGCCAGCAGTTCCCCGCCCCACCTCGGGACAGGGGCAATGAACACTGAAGCTTTCTTT
CDR3 protein: CASSSPPHLGTGAMNTEAFF

V gene: TRBV2
clone size: .
J gene: TRBJ2-1
D gene: TRBD2
CDR3 length: 15
CDR3 DNA: TGTGCCAGCAGTGTAGCAGGGAGGGACTACAATGAGCAGTTCTTC
CDR3 protein: CASSVAGRDYNEQFF

V gene: TRBV19
clone size: .
J gene: TRBJ2-3
D gene: .
CDR3 length: 14
CDR3 DNA: TGTGCCAGTAGTATTGCAGCAGGGGCAGATACGCAGTATTTT
CDR3 protein: CASSIAAGADTQYF

V gene: TRBV19
clone size: once
J gene: TRBJ2-4
D gene: TRBD1
CDR3 length: 15
CDR3 DNA: TGTGCCAGTAGTATACGACAGGGTCCAAAAAACATTCAGTACTTC
CDR3 protein: CASSIRQGPKNIQYF

V gene: TRBV20-1
clone size: once
J gene: TRBJ2-1
D gene: .
CDR3 length: 11
CDR3 DNA: TGCAGTGCTCCGGGACAATTGGAGCAGTTCTTC
CDR3 protein: CSAPGQLEQFF

V gene: TRBV5-4
clone size: .
J gene: TRBJ2-3
D gene: .
CDR3 length: 14
CDR3 DNA: TGTGCCAGCAGTGGGACGGAAACAGCAGATACGCAGTATTTT
CDR3 protein: CASSGTETADTQYF

V gene: TRBV5-1
clone size: once
J gene: TRBJ1-1
D gene: TRBD1
CDR3 length: 15
CDR3 DNA: TGCGCCAGCAGCTTCAACAGGGGCGTGGGGACTGAAGCTTTCTTT
CDR3 protein: CASSFNRGVGTEAFF

V gene: TRBV5-1
clone size: .
J gene: TRBJ2-3
D gene: .
CDR3 length: 14
CDR3 DNA: TGCGCCAGCAGCTTGTACTTGGGCACAGATACGCAGTATTTT
CDR3 protein: CASSLYLGTDTQYF